A selection of T cell receptor beta chains follows, all from one sample in a study of response to subunit inactivated influenza vaccine. TCRdb analysed the RT-PCR reads with MiXCR anew, one entry per CDR3 protein. The sample yields approximately 500,000 distinct CDR3 sequences, approximately 24% seen once. The data also belong to a second study, concerning T cells expressing NK-cell markers.

Here the sequenced sample was CD4+ T cells sorted from PBMCs, taken approximately 12 days after vaccination. The receptor set was obtained from a man aged 50 or older who received an inactivated influenza vaccine. CDR3s include the opening cysteine and the closing phenylalanine or tryptophan. Each record gives: V gene, J gene, D gene, CDR3 protein. D genes are given only for firm matches.

TRBV29-1	TRBJ2-1	TRBD2	CSAKLAGGENEQFF
TRBV7-2	TRBJ2-7	-	CASSLGPDYEQYF
TRBV3-1	TRBJ1-2	TRBD1	CASSQDHRGRDGYTF
TRBV5-1	TRBJ2-5	-	CATSSQETQYF
TRBV20-1	TRBJ2-2	TRBD1	CSARQQGRVTGELFF
TRBV7-8	TRBJ2-1	TRBD2	CASSLAGLAEISYNEQFF
TRBV7-9	TRBJ2-2	TRBD1	CASSRPGQGAGELFF
TRBV19	TRBJ2-7	-	CASSIQDSYEQYF
TRBV5-6	TRBJ2-3	-	CASSLEPTTDTQYF
TRBV7-9	TRBJ2-3	-	CASSILDSRGNTQYF
TRBV12-3/TRBV12-4	TRBJ2-2	TRBD1	CASSIPLTGRTGELFF
TRBV7-2	TRBJ2-1	-	CASSLYGGISYNEQFF
TRBV20-1	TRBJ2-5	-	CSARPERRYLETQYF
TRBV7-8	TRBJ2-7	TRBD2	CASRAGGRAREQYF
TRBV5-1	TRBJ2-3	-	CASSQEGTQYF
TRBV12-3/TRBV12-4	TRBJ2-5	-	CASRRGASVRQETQYF
TRBV12-3/TRBV12-4	TRBJ2-1	TRBD1	CASRMGQYNEQFF
TRBV5-1	TRBJ2-7	-	CASSLVQGPYEQYF
TRBV20-1	TRBJ2-7	TRBD2	CSARENGRYEQYF
TRBV12-3/TRBV12-4	TRBJ2-7	-	CASSLALGSLSYAQYF
TRBV7-2	TRBJ2-7	-	CASSLTRDLNEQYF
TRBV11-1	TRBJ2-3	TRBD2	CASSFDPRTSGRASTDTQYF
TRBV6-2/TRBV6-3	TRBJ2-5	TRBD2	CASSDLTSGASKTQYF
TRBV9	TRBJ1-4	TRBD1	CASSNDRVHEKLFF
TRBV2	TRBJ1-4	-	CALRRRATNEKLFF